The subject of this entry is one T cell receptor beta chain. The data stem from a study of blood T cell repertoires in COVID-19. Turning to the study itself: Samples taken during acute and convalescent COVID-19 were collected in the United States, Italy and Spain. Nucleic acid was either cDNA or gDNA, and it came from T cells, B-cell-depleted T cells, or PBMCs.

Original processing methods: Reference gene primer amplification yielded estimated nucleated cell counts. The assay was immunoSEQ multiplex PCR, and TCRdb's table has in-frame clones only and misses some. Clonal size and the V and J genes are those of that table, whereas D and trimming came from the DNA. The table lists some 160,000 clones, about four fifths of them singletons, with over 2% in the top ten. In germline, CDR1 is SGDLS, CDR2 YYNGEE. CDR3 length: 16 amino acids. Trimming cost V 0 bases and J 3 bases, with 16 bases left between them. The origin of this receptor is a woman older than 75 with acute or convalescent COVID-19. The genes are TRBV9 and TRBJ2-7; D uncertain. Sequenced material: peripheral blood. CDR3 region: CASSVEASGNYYEQYF. Written as DNA, the CDR3 is TGTGCCAGCAGCGTAGAAGCGAGTGGAAACTACTACGAGCAGTACTTC.